The rows below give T cell receptor beta chains drawn from one sample of a study of CD8+CD57+ T cells in acquired aplastic anemia. TCRdb used MiXCR to reprocess the reads, holding one entry per CDR3 protein. Among under 350,000 distinct CDR3 sequences, approximately 55% were seen once, and the ten largest hold 7% to 9%. Sample: sorted CD4+, CD8+, or CD8+CD57+ T cells (not recorded which) from PBMCs. All receptors come from a human donor with severe aplastic anemia or a healthy control (not recorded which). Both conserved end residues are part of each CDR3. Fields, in order: clone size, J gene, V gene, D gene, CDR3 protein, CDR3 DNA. D genes are given only for firm matches. Clone size, where shown, is once, few, many, or a class for clones that have expanded.

>.|TRBJ2-1|TRBV7-9|TRBD2
CASSPSSGRAKNEQFF
TGTGCCAGCAGCCCTTCTAGCGGGAGGGCCAAGAATGAGCAGTTCTTC
>few|TRBJ2-3|TRBV24-1|.
CATSRSTDTQYF
TGTGCCACCAGCAGGAGCACAGATACGCAGTATTTT
>.|TRBJ1-5|TRBV2|.
CASSEAQWPQHF
TGTGCCAGCAGTGAAGCGCAATGGCCCCAGCATTTT
>.|TRBJ1-1|TRBV7-8|TRBD1
CASSLSTGRGNTEAFF
TGTGCCAGCAGCTTATCGACAGGGAGGGGTAACACTGAGGCTTTCTTT
>many|TRBJ2-2|TRBV6-4|TRBD1
CASSDPGTGCTGELFF
TGTGCCAGCAGTGACCCCGGGACAGGGTGCACCGGGGAGCTGTTTTTT
>.|TRBJ2-2|TRBV20-1|TRBD2
CSARRTSGGSGELFF
TGCAGTGCTAGACGGACTAGCGGGGGATCTGGGGAGCTGTTTTTT
>many|TRBJ1-3|TRBV10-3|.
CAISEARGLSGNTIYF
TGTGCCATCAGTGAGGCTCGGGGTCTCTCTGGAAACACCATATATTTT
>.|TRBJ2-6|TRBV19|.
CASSQLDNSGANVLTF
TGTGCCAGTAGTCAATTGGACAACTCTGGGGCCAACGTCCTGACTTTC
>.|TRBJ1-2|TRBV6-2/TRBV6-3|.
CASSYSLREGGYTF
TGTGCCAGCAGTTACTCGTTGCGAGAGGGCGGCTACACCTTC
>few|TRBJ2-7|TRBV10-3|TRBD1
CAITKGQGNSYEQYF
TGTGCCATCACCAAGGGACAGGGGAACTCCTACGAGCAGTACTTC
>.|TRBJ1-4|TRBV11-2|.
CASSLGAGGGNEKLFF
TGTGCCAGCAGCTTAGGGGCGGGGGGAGGGAATGAAAAACTGTTTTTT
>.|TRBJ1-1|TRBV6-5|.
CASSAGNEAFF
TGTGCCAGCAGTGCAGGGAATGAAGCTTTCTTT
>once|TRBJ1-1|TRBV19|.
CASSPQNTEAFF
TGTGCCAGTAGTCCGCAGAACACTGAAGCTTTCTTT
>many|TRBJ2-7|TRBV7-2|TRBD1
CASSFDRVSYEQYF
TGTGCCAGCAGCTTCGACAGGGTCTCCTACGAGCAGTACTTC
>few|TRBJ1-1|TRBV3-1|.
CASSQDPRGTWAIAEAFF
TGTGCCAGCAGCCAAGACCCCCGAGGGACCTGGGCAATCGCTGAAGCTTTCTTT
>many|TRBJ1-2|TRBV5-1|.
CASSEAGIGHGYTF
TGCGCCAGCAGCGAGGCAGGTATAGGACATGGCTACACCTTC
>many|TRBJ2-3|TRBV4-2|.
CASSQEGPPRTDTQYF
TGTGCCAGCAGCCAAGAAGGACCACCCCGCACAGATACGCAGTATTTT
>.|TRBJ2-2|TRBV7-8|.
CASSSFFGGLFF
TGTGCCAGCAGCTCCTTTTTCGGGGGGCTGTTTTTT
>.|TRBJ1-1|TRBV2|TRBD1
CASSAGQLNTEAFF
TGTGCCAGCAGTGCGGGACAGTTGAACACTGAAGCTTTCTTT
>.|TRBJ2-1|TRBV15|.
CATSRVALESGEYSYNEQFF
TGTGCCACCAGCAGAGTTGCCCTCGAATCAGGAGAATACTCCTACAATGAACAGTTCTTC
>.|TRBJ1-1|TRBV5-1|.
CASSLSGVANTEAFF
TGCGCCAGCAGTCTATCAGGGGTGGCGAACACTGAAGCTTTCTTT
>.|TRBJ2-2|TRBV29-1|.
CSVEGGGHGELFF
TGCAGCGTTGAAGGTGGGGGTCACGGGGAGCTGTTTTTT
>many|TRBJ1-1|TRBV6-6|.
CASIPPISPEAFF
TGTGCCAGCATCCCCCCCATAAGCCCTGAAGCTTTCTTT
>.|TRBJ2-7|TRBV7-2|TRBD2
CASSLDGGGNYEQYF
TGTGCCAGCAGCTTAGACGGCGGGGGGAACTACGAGCAGTACTTC
>.|TRBJ2-2|TRBV20-1|.
CSATWTGATVELFF
TGCAGTGCTACATGGACCGGGGCCACCGTGGAGCTGTTTTTT
>many|TRBJ2-3|TRBV11-2|TRBD2
CASSLGAGGRDTQYF
TGTGCCAGCAGCTTAGGAGCGGGGGGGCGAGATACGCAGTATTTT
>.|TRBJ2-6|TRBV10-3|.
CAGRSGANVLTF
TGTGCCGGGCGCTCTGGGGCCAACGTCCTGACTTTC
>.|TRBJ2-1|TRBV20-1|TRBD1
CSASGRTGAIYNEQFF
TGCAGTGCTAGCGGCCGGACAGGGGCTATATACAATGAGCAGTTCTTC
>few|TRBJ2-2|TRBV7-3|.
CASSSYRGGGELFF
TGTGCCAGCAGCTCTTACAGGGGAGGCGGGGAGCTGTTTTTT
>.|TRBJ2-2|TRBV19|.
CASSPAVANTGELFF
TGTGCCAGTAGTCCCGCGGTTGCGAACACCGGGGAGCTGTTTTTT
>.|TRBJ2-1|TRBV24-1|TRBD1
CATSDRGSGGRSEQFF
TGTGCCACCAGTGATCGAGGCTCAGGGGGAAGGAGTGAGCAGTTCTTC
>.|TRBJ2-7|TRBV12-3/TRBV12-4|.
CASSFSRGSAYEQYF
TGTGCCAGCAGTTTCAGTAGGGGGTCGGCTTACGAGCAGTACTTC
>.|TRBJ2-3|TRBV7-8|.
CASSSGGASTDTHYF
TGTGCCAGCAGCTCAGGGGGGGCTAGCACAGATACGCACTATTTT
>many|TRBJ2-1|TRBV7-9|TRBD2
CASSPPGGDNEQFF
TGTGCCAGCAGCCCTCCGGGGGGGGACAATGAGCAGTTCTTC
>.|TRBJ1-5|TRBV10-2|.
CASSESTGHRTQHF
TGCGCCAGCAGTGAGTCGACCGGTCACAGGACCCAGCATTTT
>many|TRBJ1-1|TRBV20-1|TRBD1
CSAREPDRGGTEAFF
TGCAGTGCTAGAGAGCCGGACAGGGGGGGCACTGAAGCTTTCTTT
>few|TRBJ2-1|TRBV20-1|.
CSALAGASNEQFF
TGCAGTGCCTTGGCAGGGGCAAGCAATGAGCAGTTCTTC
>.|TRBJ1-1|TRBV19|.
CASREGDYTEAFF
TGTGCCAGCAGAGAAGGTGACTACACTGAAGCTTTCTTT
>.|TRBJ2-5|TRBV12-3/TRBV12-4|.
CASSPGGGGGETQYF
TGTGCCAGCAGCCCCGGAGGGGGGGGCGGAGAGACCCAGTACTTC
>.|TRBJ1-4|TRBV19|TRBD1
CASSQRDRPTNEKLFF
TGTGCCAGTAGTCAACGGGACAGGCCAACTAATGAAAAACTGTTTTTT
>few|TRBJ2-7|TRBV9|.
CASSVGLISSYEQYF
TGTGCCAGCAGCGTAGGTCTGATCTCCTCCTACGAGCAGTACTTC
>.|TRBJ1-1|TRBV5-1|.
CASSLEGSNTEAFF
TGCGCCAGCAGCTTAGAAGGGTCGAACACTGAAGCTTTCTTT
>.|TRBJ2-3|TRBV11-2|.
CASSSKGDATDTQYF
TGTGCCAGCAGCAGCAAAGGGGACGCCACAGATACGCAGTATTTT
>many|TRBJ2-5|TRBV20-1|TRBD2
CSARVLAGEETQYF
TGCAGTGCTAGAGTACTAGCGGGGGAAGAGACCCAGTACTTC
>.|TRBJ2-7|TRBV27|TRBD1
CASSSIPPGQGFFGQYF
TGTGCCAGCAGTTCTATACCCCCCGGACAGGGGTTTTTCGGGCAGTACTTC
>.|TRBJ1-5|TRBV24-1|.
CATSHRDPHQPQHF
TGTGCCACCAGCCACAGGGATCCCCATCAGCCCCAGCATTTT
>once|TRBJ2-6|TRBV24-1|.
CATSDTPGQGFTGGNVLTF
TGTGCCACCAGTGATACTCCGGGACAAGGATTTACCGGGGGCAACGTCCTGACTTTC
>.|TRBJ1-5|TRBV6-1|.
CASSEAGQQRGYQPQHF
TGTGCCAGCAGTGAAGCGGGACAACAGAGGGGGTATCAGCCCCAGCATTTT
>.|TRBJ1-5|TRBV20-1|.
CSASRIQGPNQPQHF
TGCAGTGCTAGCAGGATTCAGGGGCCCAATCAGCCCCAGCATTTT
>.|TRBJ2-7|TRBV7-8|TRBD1
CASSPLGTGNYEQYF
TGTGCCAGCAGTCCTCTAGGGACAGGGAACTACGAGCAGTACTTC
>.|TRBJ2-1|TRBV12-3/TRBV12-4|.
CASNMGVEQFF
TGTGCCAGCAATATGGGCGTCGAGCAGTTCTTC
>.|TRBJ2-7|TRBV10-3|.
CAISSGGIGYEQYF
TGTGCCATCAGTTCGGGCGGGATCGGGTACGAGCAGTACTTC
>.|TRBJ2-3|TRBV7-7|.
CASSSTRGDTDTQYF
TGTGCTAGCAGCTCTACTCGGGGCGACACAGATACGCAGTATTTT